These 15 T cell receptor beta chains share one sample of origin, sequenced in a study of long-term antiretroviral therapy in people with HIV. Assay version v3.0 of immunoSEQ was used, and it was run at survey level. TCRdb's table, derived via immunoSEQ multiplex PCR, lists solely in-frame clones and lacks some. The sample has around 16,000 clones; about three quarters are singletons. This specimen was unsorted PBMCs, taken 2.1 years after starting antiretroviral therapy. The receptors were sampled from a man aged 35 to 55 with HIV.

V is TRBV11-2 and J is TRBJ2-7, with 7 bases fitting TRBD1. Germline V gene lookup returns CDR1 SGHAT and CDR2 FQNNGV. This CDR3 has 15 amino acids. Germline trimming cut 2 bases from V and 6 bases from J; bases unmatched to any gene: 10. The CDR3, as DNA: TGTGCCAGCAGCTTACTCGGGACAGCCTTTACCGAGCAGTACTTC. It specifies CASSLLGTAFTEQYF.

This clone was seen a single time. The gene calls are TRBV6-5 and TRBJ1-1; D ambiguous. There are 13 residues in the CDR3. Germline CDR1 and CDR2: MNHEY and SVGAGI. Trimming left V 6 bases short and J 2 bases short, with 10 bases between. This CDR3 is CASSLEYNTEAFF. For the CDR3, the DNA is TGTGCCAGCAGCCTAGAATATAACACTGAAGCTTTCTTT.

The V gene is TRBV5-4, the J gene TRBJ2-1; TRBD2 matches 10 bases. CDR3 size: 16 residues. The junction had 11 bases not matched to a gene; V was cut back by 4 bases and J by 7 bases. Germline CDR1 reads SGHNT; CDR2 reads YYREEE (reference sequence). The CDR3 spells CASSLFSGGGGNEQFF. The DNA of the CDR3 is TGTGCCAGCAGCCTTTTCAGCGGGGGGGGAGGTAATGAGCAGTTCTTC.

This chain links TRBV2 with TRBJ1-1; D unclear. This CDR3 spans 12 amino acids. Trimming removed 7 bases at V and 1 base at J, with 7 bases between. Germline CDR1 is SNHLY and CDR2 is FYNNEI. This chain's CDR3 is CASIGPNTEAFF. CDR3 sequence (DNA): TGTGCCAGCATCGGGCCGAACACTGAAGCTTTCTTT. Together with reference TRBV2 and TRBJ1-1, the CDR3 gives the full variable domain: EPEVTQTPSHQVTQMGQEVILRCVPISNHLYFYWYRQILGQKVEFLVSFYNNEISEKSEIFDDQFSVERPDGSNFTLKIRSTKLEDSAMYFCASIGPNTEAFFGQGTRLTVV.

This clone was counted once. The V gene is TRBV19, the J gene TRBJ1-2, with D possibly being TRBD1 (6 bases). This CDR3 has 15 amino acids. CDR1 is LNHDA, CDR2 SQIVND, per germline (reference sequence). Trimming pared 4 bases from V and 2 bases from J, leaving 14 bases between. The CDR3 nucleotides read TGTGCCAGTAGTAATGCTGAGACAGGCAACTATGGCTACACCTTC. Protein product: CASSNAETGNYGYTF.

The V call is TRBV27, the J call TRBJ2-1; possibly TRBD1 or TRBD2 for D (5 bases each). The V and J ends lost 2 bases and 8 bases respectively, with 13 bases between them. Germline V gene lookup returns CDR1 MNHEY and CDR2 SMNVEV (reference sequence). The CDR3 extends over 14 amino acids. The CDR3 DNA reads as TGTGCCAGCAGTTTAGAGGGTAGGGGCGATGAGCAGTTCTTC. Protein: CASSLEGRGDEQFF.

This chain connects TRBV5-1 to TRBJ2-2, with TRBD1 matching 7 bases. CDR3 length: 15 amino acids. Germline CDR1 is SGHRS and CDR2 is YFSETQ. The junction had 7 bases not matched to a gene; V was cut back by 3 bases and J by 5 bases. For the CDR3, the DNA is TGCGCCAGCAGCTCGACAGGGCTGGGGACCGGGGAGCTGTTTTTT. Encoded protein: CASSSTGLGTGELFF. Based on the CDR3 plus reference TRBV5-1 and TRBJ2-2, the full variable domain is KAGVTQTPRYLIKTRGQQVTLSCSPISGHRSVSWYQQTPGQGLQFLFEYFSETQRNKGNFPGRFSGRQFSNSRSEMNVSTLELGDSALYLCASSSTGLGTGELFFGEGSRLTVL.

The rearrangement uses TRBV19 and TRBJ1-6; D is uncertain. This CDR3 has 14 amino acids. V lost 5 bases and J 9 bases, leaving 14 bases between the germline ends. CDR1 is LNHDA and CDR2 is SQIVND in the germline V gene (reference sequence). This CDR3 reads CASSLGYVASPLHF. The CDR3 DNA reads TGTGCCAGTAGTTTAGGGTACGTGGCTTCACCCCTCCACTTT. The full variable domain, in which reference TRBV19 and TRBJ1-6 provide the parts outside the CDR3, is DGGITQSPKYLFRKEGQNVTLSCEQNLNHDAMYWYRQDPGQGLRLIYYSQIVNDFQKGDIAEGYSVSREKKESFPLTVTSAQKNPTAFYLCASSLGYVASPLHFGNGTRLTVT.

This chain joins TRBV30 and TRBJ1-6; 11 bases agree with TRBD1. Trimming cost V 2 bases and J 10 bases; bases outside gene matches: 7. In germline, CDR1 is GTSNPN, CDR2 SVGIG (reference sequence). The CDR3 has 15 amino acids. The CDR3 loop reads CAWSSGQGVLSPLHF. The CDR3 region has the DNA TGTGCCTGGAGTTCGGGACAGGGGGTTTTGTCACCCCTCCACTTT.

The rearrangement links TRBV6-1 to TRBJ2-7; D is uncertain. Between the trimmed V and J ends, which lost 6 bases and 7 bases, there was a span of 13 bases. Germline V gene data show CDR1 as MNHNS and CDR2 as SASEGT. CDR3 size: 12 residues. The CDR3 bases are TGTGCCAGCAGGAAGACACCTTCGGAGCAGTACTTC. This translates into CASRKTPSEQYF.

J is TRBJ1-2 and V is TRBV5-1; no definite D call. The germline CDR1 and CDR2 sequences are SGHRS and YFSETQ. The V end was cut by 0 bases, the J end by 7 bases, with 13 bases between. The CDR3 contains 14 residues. The CDR3 sequence: CASSLGQSWLGYTF. DNA for the CDR3: TGCGCCAGCAGCTTGGGGCAGTCATGGCTTGGCTACACCTTC.

The rearrangement joins TRBV4-1 to TRBJ1-2, with no clear D. CDR1 and CDR2 (germline): MGHRA, YSYEKL. The CDR3 runs 14 residues. V lost 1 base to trimming and J lost 3 bases, with 9 bases between them. The DNA for the CDR3 is TGCGCCAGCAGCCAAGTGGCAGACGACTATGGCTACACCTTC. This encodes CASSQVADDYGYTF.

The chain joins TRBV2 to TRBJ1-5; D is unresolved. Germline CDR1 and CDR2: SNHLY and FYNNEI. V shed 5 bases and J shed 4 bases, with 9 bases lying between them. The CDR3 spans 13 residues. DNA for the CDR3: TGTGCCAGCAGTCGAGATTGGAATCAGCCCCAGCATTTT. Translating gives CASSRDWNQPQHF.

This chain links TRBV5-6 with TRBJ1-2; D unresolved. CDR3 length: 13 amino acids. V lost 0 bases to trimming and J lost 2 bases, with 5 bases between them. The germline V gene has CDR1 SGHDT and CDR2 YYEEEE. For the CDR3, the DNA is TGTGCCAGCAGCTTGGAACAGAACTATGGCTACACCTTC. Protein sequence: CASSLEQNYGYTF. The full variable domain, rest sourced from reference TRBV5-6 and TRBJ1-2, is DAGVTQSPTHLIKTRGQQVTLRCSPKSGHDTVSWYQQALGQGPQFIFQYYEEEERQRGNFPDRFSGHQFPNYSSELNVNALLLGDSALYLCASSLEQNYGYTFGSGTRLTVV.

The chain combines TRBV5-4 with TRBJ2-7; D may be TRBD1 (6 bases). With 0 bases removed from V and 6 bases from J, the gap between germline ends came to 19 bases. CDR1 is SGHNT, CDR2 YYREEE, per germline (reference sequence). The CDR3 is 16 residues long. CDR3 sequence reads: CASSLETGFKSSEQYF. CDR3 nucleotide sequence: TGTGCCAGCAGCTTGGAGACAGGTTTTAAATCGTCCGAGCAGTACTTC.